The 28 T cell receptor beta chains presented below share a single source sample, sequenced in a study of cytotoxic CD8 clonotypes in ibrutinib-treated CLL. Profiling relied on immunoSEQ multiplex PCR, and the TCRdb table lists in-frame clones only, not all of them. The repertoire holds about 92,000 clones, with around 77% as singletons. The sequenced sample was PBMCs, obtained after 24 months of ibrutinib treatment. The source of these receptors is a human donor with chronic lymphocytic leukemia.

The chain uses TRBV6-4 and TRBJ1-4; D not certain. Germline V gene data show CDR1 as MRHNA and CDR2 as SNTAGT. V was pared by 4 bases and J by 3 bases, with 6 bases between. This CDR3 is built from 13 residues. The CDR3 sequence: CASSASANEKLFF. Written as DNA, the CDR3 is TGTGCCAGCAGTGCATCCGCTAATGAAAAACTGTTTTTT.

CDR3 sequence (DNA): TGTGCCATCACGACCGGGCGTCCCGCGAGCCCGAACACCGGGGAGCTGTTTTTT. This sequence encodes CAITTGRPASPNTGELFF. This rearrangement joins TRBV10-3 to TRBJ2-2; D not resolved. CDR3 length equals 18 residues. Germline V CDR1 and CDR2: ENHRY, SYGVKD. The V and J ends lost 7 bases and 0 bases respectively, with 21 bases between them.

This clone turned up a few times. The chain couples TRBV9 to TRBJ2-2, with D possibly TRBD2 on 6 matching bases. The germline V gene encodes CDR1 SGDLS and CDR2 YYNGEE. The ends were cut back, 4 bases at V and 2 bases at J, with 9 bases in the middle. The CDR3 spans 14 residues. As DNA, the CDR3 is TGTGCCAGCAGCTCTAGCGCTAACACCGGGGAGCTGTTTTTT. It codes for CASSSSANTGELFF.

V usage is TRBV4-3 and J usage is TRBJ1-1; D might be TRBD1 (6 bases). Germline loops: CDR1 LGHNA, CDR2 YSLEER. Between the trimmed V and J ends, which lost 3 bases and 1 base, there was a span of 12 bases. This CDR3 is built from 15 residues. The CDR3 loop reads CASSHADRRNTEAFF. The DNA of the CDR3 is TGCGCCAGCAGCCATGCGGACAGAAGGAACACTGAAGCTTTCTTT.

The DNA for the CDR3 is TGTGCCAGCAGCGCCGAAAGGGACGAGCAGTACTTC. Translated, it gives CASSAERDEQYF. The rearrangement links TRBV2 to TRBJ2-7; D is undetermined. The CDR3 has 12 amino acids. Germline-derived CDR1 and CDR2 are SNHLY and FYNNEI. Trimming took 6 bases from V and 5 from J, leaving 11 bases between them.

The rearrangement joins TRBV27 to TRBJ1-2, with TRBD1 matching over 8 bases. The CDR3 is 14 amino acids. The germline V gene encodes CDR1 MNHEY and CDR2 SMNVEV (reference sequence). Germline trimming cut 6 bases from V and 2 bases from J; bases unmatched to any gene: 5. DNA of the CDR3: TGTGCCAGCAGGTCGGGGGACAGGAACTATGGCTACACCTTC. Protein sequence: CASRSGDRNYGYTF.

This chain links TRBV19 with TRBJ2-7, with TRBD1 identical over 7 bases. V shed 5 bases and J 3 bases; nucleotides not matched to a gene: 7. The CDR3 consists of 14 residues. CDR1 LNHDA and CDR2 SQIVND come from the germline V gene (reference sequence). CDR3 loop: CASSSSTGNYEQYF. The CDR3 nucleotides are TGTGCCAGTAGTTCCTCGACAGGGAACTACGAGCAGTACTTC.

The gene calls are TRBV11-2 and TRBJ1-1; 9 bases line up with TRBD1. V gave up 1 base and J gave up 3 bases; unmatched junction bases: 3. Germline values: CDR1 SGHAT, CDR2 FQNNGV. CDR3 length: 15 amino acids. As DNA, the CDR3 is TGTGCCAGCAGCTTAGTTCGGGACAGGGACACTGAAGCTTTCTTT. This codes for CASSLVRDRDTEAFF.

A single count supports this clone. V gene TRBV19 combines with J gene TRBJ2-7; 13 nucleotides line up with TRBD2. The CDR3 has 15 residues. The junction had 6 bases not matched to a gene; V was cut back by 5 bases and J by 5 bases. CDR1 and CDR2 (germline): LNHDA, SQIVND (reference sequence). The CDR3 DNA follows: TGTGCCAGTAGTGGCCGAGGACTAGCGGGAGACGAGCAGTACTTC. Translation gives CASSGRGLAGDEQYF.

This clone was counted a single time. V usage is TRBV11-3 and J usage is TRBJ2-7; D ambiguous. Germline V CDR1 and CDR2: SGHNT, YENEEA. V lost 0 bases and J lost 8, with 11 bases in between. This CDR3 spans 13 amino acids. The CDR3 loop reads CASSLDFMEKQYF. Here the CDR3 DNA reads TGTGCCAGCAGCTTAGATTTCATGGAAAAGCAGTACTTC.

V usage is TRBV6-4 and J usage is TRBJ2-3; 11 bases match TRBD2. The CDR3 runs to 16 residues. V lost 2 bases and J lost 2; bases outside the gene matches: 3. Looked up from germline, CDR1 is MRHNA and CDR2 is SNTAGT. The CDR3 DNA reads TGTGCCAGCAGTGACGGACTAGCGGGCAACACAGATACGCAGTATTTT. Amino acid sequence: CASSDGLAGNTDTQYF.

This clone came up once. CDR3: CASLTEAGTQYF. The CDR3 DNA sequence: TGTGCCAGTTTGACAGAAGCGGGGACCCAGTACTTC. The chain couples TRBV5-4 to TRBJ2-5, with D possibly TRBD2 on 6 matching bases. The CDR3 contains 12 residues. Trimming removed 8 bases from V and 7 bases from J, with 15 bases in between. Germline CDR1 and CDR2: SGHNT and YYREEE (reference sequence). The complete variable domain, with remaining parts taken from reference TRBV5-4 and TRBJ2-5, reads ETGVTQSPTHLIKTRGQQVTLRCSSQSGHNTVSWYQQALGQGPQFIFQYYREEENGRGNFPPRFSGLQFPNYSSELNVNALELDDSALYLCASLTEAGTQYFGPGTRLLVL.

J is TRBJ1-3 and V is TRBV9, with a tentative D call TRBD1 (5 bases). Germline V gene data show CDR1 as SGDLS and CDR2 as YYNGEE. The CDR3 extends over 15 amino acids. Between the trimmed V and J ends, which lost 2 bases and 2 bases, there was a span of 11 bases. The CDR3 reads CASSVGGQTGNTIYF. The CDR3 DNA reads TGTGCCAGCAGCGTCGGAGGACAAACTGGAAACACCATATATTTT.

The chain has TRBV19 and TRBJ2-5, with 7 bases lining up with TRBD2. The CDR3 covers 15 residues. Trimming at V came to 5 bases and at J to 5 bases, leaving 11 bases not matched to a gene. CDR1 and CDR2 from the germline V gene are LNHDA and SQIVND (reference sequence). CDR3 nucleotides: TGTGCCAGTAGTCCGAGGGAGGGACCCGCGGAGACCCAGTACTTC. As protein: CASSPREGPAETQYF.

CDR3 amino acids: CASSQAGDNQPQHF. In DNA form, the CDR3 reads TGTGCCAGCAGCCAAGCAGGGGACAATCAGCCCCAGCATTTT. V and J are TRBV4-2 and TRBJ1-5; D may be TRBD1 (6 bases). Germline-derived CDR1 and CDR2 are LGHNA and YNFKEQ. With 1 base removed from V and 3 bases from J, the gap between germline ends came to 7 bases. This CDR3 is 14 amino acids long.

J is TRBJ2-3 and V is TRBV9; 12 bases agree with TRBD2. CDR1 SGDLS and CDR2 YYNGEE come from the germline V gene. This CDR3 is built from 15 residues. V shed 3 bases and J 6 bases; nucleotides not matched to a gene: 5. The DNA for the CDR3 is TGTGCCAGCAGCGATACTAGCGGGAGGAGGGATACGCAGTATTTT. Its protein product is CASSDTSGRRDTQYF.

In this sample, this clone turned up a few times. The rearrangement joins TRBV28 to TRBJ2-1; no reliable D call. The V end lost 5 bases, the J end lost 9 bases, and 14 bases lay between the germline ends. Germline V gene lookup returns CDR1 MDHEN and CDR2 SYDVKM. The CDR3 covers 13 residues. This chain's CDR3 is CASSMPPLGEQFF. DNA for the CDR3: TGTGCCAGCAGTATGCCACCCCTGGGTGAGCAGTTCTTC.

This clone has just a few counts. Other DNA sequences in this specimen translate into the identical CDR3. This chain connects TRBV14 to TRBJ1-1; TRBD1 aligns across 8 bases. Germline V gene data show CDR1 as SGHDN and CDR2 as FVKESK. The CDR3 runs to 14 residues. Losses at the gene ends were 4 bases for V and 3 bases for J; bases not matched to a gene: 4. CDR3 sequence: CASSPDREDTEAFF. The CDR3 DNA reads TGTGCCAGCAGCCCGGACAGGGAAGACACTGAAGCTTTCTTT.

The chain couples TRBV10-3 to TRBJ1-1; TRBD1 might be the D (6 bases). CDR3 length equals 14 residues. Trimming stripped 6 bases from V and 1 base from J, with 12 bases between. The V gene's germline CDR1 is ENHRY and CDR2 SYGVKD. The CDR3 loop is CAIRTTGANTEAFF. The CDR3, as DNA: TGTGCCATCAGAACGACAGGCGCGAACACTGAAGCTTTCTTT.

V usage is TRBV29-1 and J usage is TRBJ1-1; 8 bases are a match to TRBD1. CDR1 is SQVTM, CDR2 ANQGSEA, per germline. The CDR3 runs to 13 residues. The V and J ends lost 5 bases and 4 bases, in that order; junction bases with no gene match: 6. CDR3 loop: CSVPRTGLTEAFF. The CDR3 DNA is TGCAGCGTTCCCCGGACAGGGCTCACTGAAGCTTTCTTT.

The genes are TRBV5-6 and TRBJ1-1; 9 bases agree with TRBD1. The germline V gene has CDR1 SGHDT and CDR2 YYEEEE. The trim removed 0 bases at V and 1 base at J, leaving 1 base unmatched. The CDR3 has 15 residues. The CDR3 here is CASSLADRGNTEAFF. In DNA, the CDR3 is TGTGCCAGCAGCTTGGCGGACAGGGGGAACACTGAAGCTTTCTTT.

J is TRBJ2-5 and V is TRBV10-2; D uncertain. Trimming pared 6 bases from V and 5 bases from J, leaving 7 bases between. Germline-derived CDR1 and CDR2 are WSHSY and SAAADI. The CDR3 covers 11 residues. Here the CDR3 reads CASSKGETQYF. The CDR3 bases are TGCGCCAGCAGCAAGGGTGAGACCCAGTACTTC.

CDR3: CASSEGEATTNSNQPQHF. Here the CDR3 DNA reads TGTGCCAGCAGTGAAGGGGAGGCAACTACAAATAGCAATCAGCCCCAGCATTTT. The chain has TRBV6-1 and TRBJ1-5; D is uncertain. The V gene's germline CDR1 is MNHNS and CDR2 SASEGT. V was pared by 1 base and J by 0 bases, with 16 bases between. The CDR3 runs 18 residues.

This clone is a singleton in its sample. This chain links TRBV19 with TRBJ1-4, with D hard to call. CDR1 and CDR2 from the germline V gene are LNHDA and SQIVND (reference sequence). The CDR3 spans 15 residues. The V and J ends lost 5 bases and 6 bases respectively, with 16 bases between them. The CDR3 here is CASSLWGRRDEKLFF. CDR3 DNA: TGTGCCAGTAGTTTATGGGGTAGGCGAGATGAAAAACTGTTTTTT.

The rearrangement uses TRBV7-3 and TRBJ2-3; 8 positions match TRBD2. J gave up 0 bases and V 3 bases, and 2 bases lay outside the gene matches. CDR1 is SGHTA and CDR2 is FQGTGA in the germline V gene. The length of the CDR3 is 15 residues. CDR3 sequence reads: CASSFSGASTDTQYF. CDR3 DNA: TGTGCCAGCAGCTTTAGCGGGGCTAGCACAGATACGCAGTATTTT. Combining the CDR3 with reference TRBV7-3 and TRBJ2-3 gives the whole variable domain GAGVSQTPSNKVTEKGKYVELRCDPISGHTALYWYRQSLGQGPEFLIYFQGTGAADDSGLPNDRFFAVRPEGSVSTLKIQRTERGDSAVYLCASSFSGASTDTQYFGPGTRLTVL.

As for this clone: An end of the junction differs from the germline gene, which may be a read error. The rearrangement uses TRBV4-1 and TRBJ2-5; 10 positions match TRBD2. Germline values: CDR1 MGHRA, CDR2 YSYEKL. The CDR3 has 14 residues. The chain's CDR3 is CASSWLAGAETQYF. CDR3 nucleotide sequence: TGTGCCAGCAGCTGGCTAGCGGGAGCAGAGACCCAGTACTTC.

The chain is built from TRBV14 and TRBJ2-7, with no clear D. Germline loops: CDR1 SGHDN, CDR2 FVKESK. The CDR3 has 12 residues. The V and J ends lost 2 bases and 3 bases respectively, with 5 bases between them. This CDR3 is CASSQSRYEQYF. In nucleotides, the CDR3 is TGTGCCAGCAGCCAATCACGCTACGAGCAGTACTTC.

V usage is TRBV28 and J usage is TRBJ2-7; TRBD2 matches at 10 bases. The CDR3 extends over 14 amino acids. V was clipped by 7 bases and J by 3 bases; unmatched bases: 6. Looked up from germline, CDR1 is MDHEN and CDR2 is SYDVKM. The CDR3 sequence: CASTALAGVYEQYF. DNA of the CDR3: TGTGCCAGCACAGCGCTAGCGGGAGTCTACGAGCAGTACTTC.